The 3 T cell receptor beta chains presented below share a single source sample, sequenced in a study of early T cells in non-severe SARS-CoV-2 infection. MiXCR was run by TCRdb on the 5' RACE reads, yielding one entry per CDR3 protein. The sample holds some 70,000 distinct CDR3 sequences, about 9% seen once. Input material: whole blood. These receptors were taken from an adult who was a healthcare worker with PCR-confirmed SARS-CoV-2 infection or an uninfected control (not recorded which).

The rearrangement links TRBV13 to TRBJ2-1, with D unresolved. V lost 0 bases to trimming and J lost 8 bases, with 8 bases between them. The CDR3 is made up of 13 amino acids. Germline assignment: CDR1 PRHDT and CDR2 FYEKMQ (reference sequence). The CDR3 loop is CASSLGFSHEQFF. CDR3 sequence (DNA): TGTGCCAGCAGCTTAGGCTTCTCCCATGAGCAGTTCTTC.

This clonotype came up many times. The chain carries TRBV6-1 and TRBJ2-1, with TRBD1 matching 9 bases. The junction had 13 bases not matched to a gene; V was cut back by 6 bases and J by 4 bases. Germline V gives CDR1 MNHNS, CDR2 SASEGT. The CDR3 length is 17 residues. CDR3 amino acids: CASRWTGVSLLYNEQFF. The CDR3 DNA is TGTGCCAGCAGGTGGACAGGGGTAAGCCTTCTGTACAATGAGCAGTTCTTC.

This clonotype came up a few times. The chain couples TRBV7-2 to TRBJ2-3; a weak D match, TRBD2 (6 bases). The CDR3 contains 14 residues. CDR1 and CDR2 from the germline V gene are SGHTA and FQGNSA. The V gene lost 6 bases and the J gene lost 5 bases, with 15 bases spanning the gap. The CDR3 reads CASRLGRGLDTQYF. The CDR3 DNA reads as TGTGCCAGCAGACTAGGACGGGGGTTAGATACGCAGTATTTT. Based on the CDR3 plus reference TRBV7-2 and TRBJ2-3, the full variable domain is GAGVSQSPSNKVTEKGKDVELRCDPISGHTALYWYRQSLGQGLEFLIYFQGNSAPDKSGLPSDRFSAERTGGSVSTLTIQRTQQEDSAVYLCASRLGRGLDTQYFGPGTRLTVL.